This TCR beta chain was sequenced during a study of memory CD4+ T cells and cytomegalovirus serostatus. Single viable CD3+CD4+CD8-CD45RO+ cells were sorted as the memory CD4+ T cells. The J segment lost 2 bases and the V segment lost 5 bases, leaving 3 bases of the junction unmatched. CDR1 is SGHTA, CDR2 FQGTGA, per germline. The CDR3 extends over 15 amino acids. Produced via immunoSEQ multiplex PCR; TCRdb's table is partial and in-frame only. Of 50,000 to 70,000 clones in the sample, approximately 80% were seen once. This TCR derives from an adult in good health and CMV-seronegative. V usage is TRBV7-3 and J usage is TRBJ2-1, with 10 bases aligning to TRBD2. Sequencing used memory CD4+ T cells from blood. Written as DNA, the CDR3 is TGTGCCAGCAGCCCAACTAGCGGGACCTACAATGAGCAGTTCTTC. Its translation: CASSPTSGTYNEQFF.